These 6 T cell receptor beta chains share one sample of origin, sequenced in a study of cytomegalovirus exposure and HLA in healthy donors. PCR primers comprised 60 Vbeta and 13 Jbeta primers. The protocol was immunoSEQ multiplex PCR, while the TCRdb copy is restricted to in-frame clones and leaves out a portion. The sample lists around 300,000 clones, roughly 70% seen once, with over 2% in the top ten. The sequenced sample consisted of PBMCs. The receptor source for this set is a female donor in good health and CMV-seronegative.

The chain is built from TRBV9 and TRBJ1-5; 7 bases align to TRBD1. Germline CDR1 and CDR2: SGDLS and YYNGEE. CDR3 length: 16 amino acids. V was pared by 1 base and J by 0 bases, with 4 bases of the junction left unmatched. The CDR3 loop reads CASSVLGQDSNQPQHF. The CDR3 nucleotides are TGTGCCAGCAGCGTACTTGGACAGGATAGCAATCAGCCCCAGCATTTT.

The chain combines TRBV6-1 with TRBJ2-7; TRBD1 matches at 10 bases. CDR1 and CDR2 (germline): MNHNS, SASEGT. The CDR3 covers 14 residues. V shed 4 bases, J shed 5 bases, and the junction held 5 bases outside the gene matches. CDR3 bases: TGTGCCAGCAGTGGGACAGGGGGGGGCGACGAGCAGTACTTC. The encoded protein is CASSGTGGGDEQYF.

V usage is TRBV4-2 and J usage is TRBJ2-1; weak D call: TRBD2 (6 bases). Germline V gene lookup returns CDR1 LGHNA and CDR2 YNFKEQ. V lost 0 bases and J lost 6, with 12 bases in between. The CDR3 runs 15 residues. The CDR3 region is CASSQERLVSNEQFF. DNA of the CDR3: TGTGCCAGCAGCCAAGAAAGACTAGTCTCCAATGAGCAGTTCTTC.

This sequence joins TRBV1 and TRBJ2-7; the table calls TRBD2, which could not be checked here. TRBV1 is shown as a pseudogene. The CDR3 is 17 residues long. The CDR3 nucleotides are TGCACCAGCAGCCAAGATCCGGGTAGCGGGAGGGGCAACGAGCAGTACTTC. Its translation: CTSSQDPGSGRGNEQYF.

This chain connects TRBV5-1 to TRBJ2-7, with 8 bases aligning to TRBD2. This CDR3 has 16 amino acids. The V segment lost 4 bases and the J segment 5 bases; nucleotides outside the gene matches: 14. Per the germline V gene, CDR1 is SGHRS and CDR2 is YFSETQ. The chain's CDR3 is CASSPPWIAGYDEQYF. CDR3 nucleotides: TGCGCCAGCAGCCCTCCGTGGATAGCGGGGTATGACGAGCAGTACTTC.

The rearrangement joins TRBV7-9 to TRBJ2-1; D is unresolved. Germline assignment: CDR1 SEHNR and CDR2 FQNEAQ (reference sequence). Trimming stripped 2 bases from V and 0 bases from J, with 8 bases between. CDR3 length: 15 residues. The CDR3 DNA follows: TGTGCCAGCAGCTTACTAGTCCTCTCCTACAATGAGCAGTTCTTC. It encodes CASSLLVLSYNEQFF.